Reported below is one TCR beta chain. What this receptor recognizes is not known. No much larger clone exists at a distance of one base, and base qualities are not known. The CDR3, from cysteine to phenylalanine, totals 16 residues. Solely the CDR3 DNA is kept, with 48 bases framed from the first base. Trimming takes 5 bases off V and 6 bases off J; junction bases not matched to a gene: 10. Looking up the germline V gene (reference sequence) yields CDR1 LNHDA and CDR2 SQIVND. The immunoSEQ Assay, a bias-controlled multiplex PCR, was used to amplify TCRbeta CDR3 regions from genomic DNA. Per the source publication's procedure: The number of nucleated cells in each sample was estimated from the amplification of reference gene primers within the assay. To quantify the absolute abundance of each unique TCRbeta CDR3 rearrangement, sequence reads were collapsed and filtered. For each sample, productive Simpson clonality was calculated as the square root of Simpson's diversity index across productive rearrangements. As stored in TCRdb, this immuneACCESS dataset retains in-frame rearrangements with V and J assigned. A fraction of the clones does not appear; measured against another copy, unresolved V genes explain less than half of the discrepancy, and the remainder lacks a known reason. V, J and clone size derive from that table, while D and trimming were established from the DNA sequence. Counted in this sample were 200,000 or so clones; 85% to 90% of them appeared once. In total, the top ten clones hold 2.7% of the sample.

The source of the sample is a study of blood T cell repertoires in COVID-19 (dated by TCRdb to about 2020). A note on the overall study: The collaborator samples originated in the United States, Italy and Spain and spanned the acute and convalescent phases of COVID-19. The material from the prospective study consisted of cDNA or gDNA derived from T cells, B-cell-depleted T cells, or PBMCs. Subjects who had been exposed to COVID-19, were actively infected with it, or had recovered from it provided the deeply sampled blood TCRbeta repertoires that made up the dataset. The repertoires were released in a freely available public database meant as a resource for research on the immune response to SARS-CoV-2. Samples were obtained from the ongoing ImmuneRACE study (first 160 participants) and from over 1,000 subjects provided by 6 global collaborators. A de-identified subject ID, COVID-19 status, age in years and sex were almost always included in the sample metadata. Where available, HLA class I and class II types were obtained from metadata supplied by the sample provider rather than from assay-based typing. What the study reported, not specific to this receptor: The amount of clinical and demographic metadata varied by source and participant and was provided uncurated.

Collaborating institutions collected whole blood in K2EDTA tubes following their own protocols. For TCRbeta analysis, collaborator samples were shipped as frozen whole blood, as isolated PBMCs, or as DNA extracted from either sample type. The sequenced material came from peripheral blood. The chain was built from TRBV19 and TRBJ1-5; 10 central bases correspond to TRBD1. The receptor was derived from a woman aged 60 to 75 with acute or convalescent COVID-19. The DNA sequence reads TGTGCCAGTAGTTCAACCCCGACAGGGGGCCTTCAGCCCCAGCATTTT. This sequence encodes CASSSTPTGGLQPQHF.